The 22 T cell receptor beta chains given below trace back to one sample, sequenced in a study of cytomegalovirus exposure and HLA in healthy donors. Vbeta (60) and Jbeta (13) primers were used in the PCR. Clones were sequenced by immunoSEQ multiplex PCR, and TCRdb holds only the in-frame ones, with some missing. The repertoire includes some 130,000 clones, 79% of them detected once, and around 7% sits in the top ten. Sequenced material: PBMCs. Receptors were obtained from a man in his forties or fifties in good health and CMV-seropositive.

CDR3 in DNA: TGTGCCAGCAGCCCCCGGACCGGGACACTCTACGAGCAGTACTTC. It specifies CASSPRTGTLYEQYF. This chain links TRBV5-4 with TRBJ2-7; D might be TRBD1 (6 bases). The CDR3 length is 15 residues. V was clipped by 4 bases and J by 3 bases, with 17 bases between them. Germline V CDR1 and CDR2: SGHNT, YYREEE (reference sequence).

The genes are TRBV18 and TRBJ1-1; 8 positions match TRBD1. The J segment lost 1 base and the V segment lost 4 bases, leaving 2 bases of the junction unmatched. Germline V gene lookup returns CDR1 KGHSH and CDR2 LQKENI. This CDR3 contains 14 residues. The CDR3 reads CASSQGQGNTEAFF. The CDR3 nucleotides are TGTGCCAGCTCACAAGGACAGGGGAACACTGAAGCTTTCTTT.

A note on this clone: Its ends do not fully match the called genes, so a read error is possible. The V call is TRBV7-9, the J call TRBJ2-7; D unclear. CDR1 is SEHNR, CDR2 FQNEAQ, per germline (reference sequence). The CDR3 covers 16 residues. The CDR3 nucleotides are TGTTCCAGCAGCCCCCGCTTTCTCCGGAGCTCCTACGAGCAGTACTTC. This encodes CSSSPRFLRSSYEQYF.

The V gene is TRBV19, the J gene TRBJ2-2, with no clear D. The CDR3 is made up of 15 amino acids. Germline V gene sequence: CDR1 LNHDA, CDR2 SQIVND (reference sequence). The V gene lost 0 bases and the J gene lost 7 bases, with 12 bases spanning the gap. The CDR3 DNA is TGTGCCAGTAGTATAGAAACTCACGTTGGCGGGGAGCTGTTTTTT. It is translated as CASSIETHVGGELFF.

V is TRBV18 and J is TRBJ1-2; D may be TRBD1 (5 bases). This CDR3 is 16 amino acids long. The V end lost 0 bases, the J end lost 4 bases, and 15 bases lay between the germline ends. The germline gives CDR1 KGHSH, CDR2 LQKENI. The CDR3 is CASSPPNIRQTYGYTF. In DNA form, the CDR3 reads TGTGCCAGCTCACCACCGAACATCAGACAGACCTATGGCTACACCTTC.

On this clone: Germline is not matched at one junction end, which may reflect a read error. V usage is TRBV7-9 and J usage is TRBJ2-2; 9 bases align to TRBD1. This CDR3 is 16 amino acids long. Per the germline V gene, CDR1 is SEHNR and CDR2 is FQNEAQ (reference sequence). DNA for the CDR3: TGTTCCAGCAGTAACATGGACAGGGGTCGGACCGGGGAGCTGTTTTTT. Its protein is CSSSNMDRGRTGELFF. Variable domain in full (rest from reference TRBV7-9 and TRBJ2-2): DTGVSQNPRHKITKRGQNVTFRCDPISEHNRLYWYRQTLGQGPEFLTYFQNEAQLEKSRLLSDRFSAERPKGSFSTLEIQRTEQGDSAMYLCSSSNMDRGRTGELFFGEGSRLTVL.

The genes are TRBV19 and TRBJ1-1, with TRBD1 identical over 8 bases. This CDR3 is built from 14 residues. With 7 bases clipped from V and 8 bases from J, the junction kept 12 bases outside the gene matches. Germline CDR1 is LNHDA and CDR2 is SQIVND (reference sequence). The CDR3 here is CASNPDRDVPEAFF. DNA of the CDR3: TGTGCCAGTAACCCGGACAGGGACGTACCGGAAGCTTTCTTT.

The rearrangement uses TRBV5-1 and TRBJ2-7; D unclear. V was trimmed by 2 bases and J by 4 bases, leaving 16 bases between them. Germline-derived CDR1 and CDR2 are SGHRS and YFSETQ. The CDR3 loop spans 15 amino acids. CDR3 in amino acids: CASSLAPQADYEQYF. CDR3 in DNA: TGCGCCAGCAGCTTAGCCCCCCAGGCCGATTACGAGCAGTACTTC.

The CDR3 sequence is CSSLGTSGRNEQFF. The CDR3 DNA follows: TGCAGCTCGCTCGGGACTAGCGGGAGGAATGAGCAGTTCTTC. The gene calls are TRBV29-1 and TRBJ2-1; 15 bases match TRBD2. Germline V gene data show CDR1 as SQVTM and CDR2 as ANQGSEA. V was pared by 8 bases and J by 7 bases, with 6 bases of the junction left unmatched. The CDR3 covers 14 residues.

The chain combines TRBV21-1 with TRBJ1-5. TRBV21-1 is an annotated pseudogene. The CDR3 runs to 14 residues. CDR3 DNA: TGTGCCAGCGTCAACGGGGGGAAGGTTCAGCCCCAGCATTTT. The encoded protein is CASVNGGKVQPQHF.

This rearrangement joins TRBV18 to TRBJ1-1; 8 bases align to TRBD1. Per germline, CDR1 KGHSH and CDR2 LQKENI. The length of the CDR3 is 14 residues. Unmatched junction bases numbered 6, after V lost 5 bases and J lost 4 bases. CDR3 in amino acids: CASSSRQGTTEAFF. In DNA form, the CDR3 reads TGTGCCAGCTCATCTCGACAGGGGACCACTGAAGCTTTCTTT.

The J gene is TRBJ1-5, the V gene TRBV28; D gene uncertain. Germline V CDR1 and CDR2: MDHEN, SYDVKM. Trimming cost V 3 bases and J 7 bases, with 10 bases left between them. The CDR3 totals 13 residues. Here the CDR3 reads CASSFGIKQPQHF. CDR3 coding DNA: TGTGCCAGCAGTTTTGGCATCAAGCAGCCCCAGCATTTT. The variable domain in full, completed from reference TRBV28 and TRBJ1-5, reads DVKVTQSSRYLVKRTGEKVFLECVQDMDHENMFWYRQDPGLGLRLIYFSYDVKMKEKGDIPEGYSVSREKKERFSLILESASTNQTSMYLCASSFGIKQPQHFGDGTRLSIL.

This clone was seen a single time. V gene TRBV9 combines with J gene TRBJ1-6; D remains unclear. In germline, CDR1 is SGDLS, CDR2 YYNGEE. Deletions cut 7 bases from V and 7 bases from J, with 12 bases between. The CDR3 is 13 residues long. The CDR3 loop reads CASGQLLNSPLHF. The CDR3 DNA follows: TGTGCCAGCGGGCAGTTACTCAATTCACCCCTCCACTTT.

This rearrangement joins TRBV4-1 to TRBJ2-1; 12 nucleotides match TRBD2. Trimming at V came to 4 bases and at J to 0 bases, leaving 13 bases not matched to a gene. CDR1 and CDR2 from the germline V gene are MGHRA and YSYEKL. The CDR3 totals 20 residues. The chain's CDR3 is CASSRSRGLAGPVSYNEQFF. The DNA of the CDR3 is TGCGCCAGCAGCCGGTCGCGCGGACTAGCGGGACCAGTCTCCTACAATGAGCAGTTCTTC.

The gene calls are TRBV4-1 and TRBJ2-3; D may be TRBD2 (6 bases). Trimming shortened V by 4 bases and J by 2 bases, and 13 bases separated the two germline ends. Per germline, CDR1 MGHRA and CDR2 YSYEKL. The CDR3 spans 15 residues. CDR3: CASSPVAGNTDTQYF. The CDR3 DNA sequence: TGCGCCAGCAGCCCTGTCGCGGGAAACACAGATACGCAGTATTTT.

The genes are TRBV30 and TRBJ2-5; 14 nucleotides align to TRBD2. Trimming removed 0 bases from V and 5 bases from J; junction bases left unmatched: 5. The CDR3 consists of 16 residues. In germline, CDR1 is GTSNPN, CDR2 SVGIG (reference sequence). The CDR3 reads CAWSVPGLAGAETQYF. The CDR3 bases are TGTGCCTGGAGTGTTCCGGGACTAGCGGGAGCTGAGACCCAGTACTTC.

The chain uses TRBV27 and TRBJ1-4; 9 nucleotides agree with TRBD1. The CDR3 is made up of 15 amino acids. V shed 7 bases and J 3 bases; nucleotides not matched to a gene: 6. The germline CDR1 and CDR2 sequences are MNHEY and SMNVEV (reference sequence). The DNA of the CDR3 is TGTGCCAGCATGGCCGGGACAGGGTCTAATGAAAAACTGTTTTTT. This codes for CASMAGTGSNEKLFF.

The chain is built from TRBV5-1 and TRBJ2-7; D perhaps matches TRBD2 (6 bases). CDR3 length equals 15 residues. In germline, CDR1 is SGHRS, CDR2 YFSETQ. V dropped 1 base and J dropped 2 bases, with 13 bases sitting between them. In nucleotides, the CDR3 is TGCGCCAGCAGCTTGTCCCCGGGAGAGCCCTACGAGCAGTACTTC. Protein: CASSLSPGEPYEQYF.

This clone was seen more than once but under ten times. The chain couples TRBV5-6 to TRBJ1-4; D possibly corresponds to TRBD1 (5 bases). Germline V lookup: CDR1 SGHDT, CDR2 YYEEEE. Between the trimmed V and J ends, which lost 0 bases and 4 bases, there was a span of 10 bases. The CDR3 is 15 residues long. CDR3 coding DNA: TGTGCCAGCAGCTTGGCGACAGCCTATAATGAAAAACTGTTTTTT. Amino acids: CASSLATAYNEKLFF.

The gene calls are TRBV5-1 and TRBJ2-2; D is perhaps TRBD1 (6 bases). The germline gives CDR1 SGHRS, CDR2 YFSETQ. V was pared by 2 bases and J by 3 bases, with 8 bases between. This CDR3 comprises 14 residues. CDR3 region: CASSFQGHTGELFF. The CDR3 DNA is TGCGCCAGCAGCTTCCAGGGGCACACCGGGGAGCTGTTTTTT. The variable domain in full, with the rest retrieved from reference TRBV5-1 and TRBJ2-2, is KAGVTQTPRYLIKTRGQQVTLSCSPISGHRSVSWYQQTPGQGLQFLFEYFSETQRNKGNFPGRFSGRQFSNSRSEMNVSTLELGDSALYLCASSFQGHTGELFFGEGSRLTVL.

This chain connects TRBV10-3 to TRBJ2-1; 11 bases fit TRBD1. This CDR3 spans 16 amino acids. CDR1 and CDR2 (germline): ENHRY, SYGVKD. With 0 bases clipped from V and 6 bases from J, the junction kept 4 bases outside the gene matches. This CDR3 reads CAISESGQGASNEQFF. The CDR3 nucleotides are TGTGCCATCAGTGAGTCCGGACAGGGGGCGTCCAATGAGCAGTTCTTC.

This clone was detected a few times. The V gene is TRBV5-1, the J gene TRBJ1-1; D remains unclear. V was pared by 2 bases and J by 4 bases, with 9 bases between. Germline-derived CDR1 and CDR2 are SGHRS and YFSETQ. CDR3 length equals 13 residues. CDR3 in amino acids: CASSFQEGTEAFF. The CDR3 region has the DNA TGCGCCAGCAGCTTTCAGGAGGGCACTGAAGCTTTCTTT.